Following are 16 T cell receptor beta chains from one sample sequenced in a study of T cell responses to AZD1222 COVID-19 vaccine. Clones were sequenced by immunoSEQ multiplex PCR, and TCRdb holds only the in-frame ones, with some missing. The profile shows about 180,000 clones, around 88% of them singletons. The input for sequencing was peripheral blood, taken on day 0 of AZD1222 vaccination. The origin of the receptors is an adult in good health.

CDR3 nucleotide sequence: TGCAGCGTTGAAGATAGGGGGGAGGGGGCTTGGACTGAAGCTTTCTTT. Protein product: CSVEDRGEGAWTEAFF. The chain joins TRBV29-1 to TRBJ1-1, with 7 bases lining up with TRBD1. CDR1 and CDR2 (germline): SQVTM, ANQGSEA. The CDR3 sequence is 16 residues long. The trim removed 0 bases at V and 5 bases at J, leaving 12 bases unmatched.

This sequence joins TRBV28 and TRBJ2-3, with a weak D call TRBD2 (7 bases). V was shortened by 6 bases and J by 8 bases, with 21 bases between the two germline ends. This CDR3 is 15 amino acids long. Germline V CDR1 and CDR2: MDHEN, SYDVKM. CDR3 sequence: CASSPRGAGVGTQYF. The CDR3 coding sequence is TGTGCCAGCAGCCCACGGGGGGCCGGGGTTGGTACGCAGTATTTT. Using reference TRBV28 and TRBJ2-3 for the parts outside the CDR3, the full variable domain is DVKVTQSSRYLVKRTGEKVFLECVQDMDHENMFWYRQDPGLGLRLIYFSYDVKMKEKGDIPEGYSVSREKKERFSLILESASTNQTSMYLCASSPRGAGVGTQYFGPGTRLTVL.

V usage is TRBV9 and J usage is TRBJ1-4, with 7 bases fitting TRBD1. The CDR3 spans 13 residues. Germline values: CDR1 SGDLS, CDR2 YYNGEE. V was clipped by 3 bases and J by 8 bases; unmatched bases: 4. The CDR3 spells CASSGGQQEKLFF. As DNA, the CDR3 is TGTGCCAGCAGCGGGGGACAGCAGGAAAAACTGTTTTTT.

The chain uses TRBV28 and TRBJ1-2; 9 positions agree with TRBD1. This CDR3 comprises 16 residues. Trimming at V came to 3 bases and at J to 0 bases, leaving 5 bases not matched to a gene. From germline, CDR1 is MDHEN and CDR2 SYDVKM. This chain's CDR3 is CASSLDRGRTNYGYTF. CDR3 DNA: TGTGCCAGCAGTTTGGACAGGGGTCGTACTAACTATGGCTACACCTTC.

V gene TRBV11-2 combines with J gene TRBJ2-1; TRBD2 aligns across 12 bases. The V gene's germline CDR1 is SGHAT and CDR2 FQNNGV. CDR3 length: 19 amino acids. V lost 5 bases, J lost 0 bases, and 11 bases stayed unmatched. The DNA of the CDR3 is TGTGCCAGCAGCCCGCGAGGACTAGCGGGGTCAAGCTCCTACAATGAGCAGTTCTTC. Protein: CASSPRGLAGSSSYNEQFF.

The V call is TRBV19, the J call TRBJ2-7; 9 bases match TRBD1. The CDR3 is 15 amino acids. In germline, CDR1 is LNHDA, CDR2 SQIVND (reference sequence). Trimming cost V 5 bases and J 5 bases; bases outside gene matches: 10. The CDR3 DNA sequence: TGTGCCAGTAGTCTGGGACAGGGAAATGCCCACGAGCAGTACTTC. Its protein is CASSLGQGNAHEQYF.

J is TRBJ2-7 and V is TRBV7-9; no reliable D call. Germline CDR1 reads SEHNR; CDR2 reads FQNEAQ (reference sequence). This CDR3 is 15 amino acids long. The ends were cut back, 7 bases at V and 3 bases at J, with 19 bases in the middle. The CDR3 here is CASTTARAEDYEQYF. The CDR3 DNA sequence: TGTGCCAGCACGACCGCCAGAGCCGAGGACTACGAGCAGTACTTC.

The J gene is TRBJ1-1, the V gene TRBV2; TRBD1 matches 9 bases. CDR3 size: 13 residues. Per germline, CDR1 SNHLY and CDR2 FYNNEI. V was clipped by 6 bases and J by 7 bases; unmatched bases: 6. The CDR3 sequence: CASRGTGLNEAFF. The CDR3 DNA follows: TGTGCCAGCAGGGGGACAGGGCTCAATGAAGCTTTCTTT. The complete variable domain, with remaining parts taken from reference TRBV2 and TRBJ1-1, reads EPEVTQTPSHQVTQMGQEVILRCVPISNHLYFYWYRQILGQKVEFLVSFYNNEISEKSEIFDDQFSVERPDGSNFTLKIRSTKLEDSAMYFCASRGTGLNEAFFGQGTRLTVV.

The chain carries TRBV19 and TRBJ1-1, with D perhaps matching TRBD1 (5 bases). The V gene lost 7 bases and the J gene lost 5 bases, with 17 bases spanning the gap. The germline V gene has CDR1 LNHDA and CDR2 SQIVND (reference sequence). There are 14 residues in the CDR3. The CDR3: CASTKEKRGTEAFF. The CDR3 DNA follows: TGTGCCAGTACTAAGGAGAAAAGGGGAACTGAAGCTTTCTTT.

V and J are TRBV2 and TRBJ2-7; 9 positions agree with TRBD2. The CDR3 spans 14 residues. V shed 7 bases and J 3 bases; nucleotides not matched to a gene: 7. Looked up from germline, CDR1 is SNHLY and CDR2 is FYNNEI. CDR3 protein: CASNPGLAGYEQYF. In nucleotides, the CDR3 is TGTGCCAGCAACCCGGGACTAGCAGGCTACGAGCAGTACTTC.

Here the CDR3 reads CASSDSEAGRTDTQYF. CDR3 DNA sequence: TGTGCCAGCAGTGACTCGGAAGCGGGTAGAACAGATACGCAGTATTTT. This chain connects TRBV6-4 to TRBJ2-3, with a tentative D call TRBD2 (6 bases). The V end was cut by 0 bases, the J end by 3 bases, with 13 bases between. Germline CDR1 and CDR2: MRHNA and SNTAGT. The CDR3 totals 16 residues.

This clone has only one observation. This chain uses TRBV11-2 with TRBJ2-5; D is undetermined. Between the trimmed V and J ends, which lost 0 bases and 4 bases, there was a span of 9 bases. The CDR3 runs 14 residues. Per germline, CDR1 SGHAT and CDR2 FQNNGV. As DNA, the CDR3 is TGTGCCAGCAGCTTAGAACCGGGCCCAGAGACCCAGTACTTC. Its translation: CASSLEPGPETQYF.

The chain couples TRBV20-1 to TRBJ2-7, with TRBD2 matching 7 bases. Germline values: CDR1 DFQATT, CDR2 SNEGSKA (reference sequence). V lost 6 bases to trimming and J lost 9 bases; unmatched junction nucleotides: 8. This CDR3 is built from 11 residues. The CDR3 loop reads CSAHWGEGQYF. CDR3 in DNA: TGCAGTGCCCATTGGGGGGAGGGGCAGTACTTC.

The chain joins TRBV9 to TRBJ2-1, with 10 bases identical to TRBD2. V lost 4 bases to trimming and J lost 6 bases; unmatched junction nucleotides: 1. Germline CDR1 SGDLS, CDR2 YYNGEE. The length of the CDR3 is 13 residues. Here the CDR3 reads CASSWTSGNEQFF. The CDR3 bases are TGTGCCAGCAGCTGGACTAGCGGCAATGAGCAGTTCTTC. The variable domain in full, completed from reference TRBV9 and TRBJ2-1, reads DSGVTQTPKHLITATGQRVTLRCSPRSGDLSVYWYQQSLDQGLQFLIQYYNGEERAKGNILERFSAQQFPDLHSELNLSSLELGDSALYFCASSWTSGNEQFFGPGTRLTVL.

The rearrangement uses TRBV5-4 and TRBJ1-1; 11 bases are shared with TRBD1. Losses at the gene ends were 4 bases for V and 3 bases for J; bases not matched to a gene: 2. The germline V gene encodes CDR1 SGHNT and CDR2 YYREEE (reference sequence). The CDR3 extends over 14 amino acids. CDR3 amino acids: CASSTGQGDTEAFF. The CDR3 DNA reads TGTGCCAGCAGCACGGGACAGGGGGACACTGAAGCTTTCTTT.

Turning to this clone: One junction end does not reproduce the germline sequence, and a read error may be involved. J is TRBJ2-7 and V is TRBV7-9; 8 positions agree with TRBD1. This CDR3 comprises 11 residues. Germline V gives CDR1 SEHNR, CDR2 FQNEAQ (reference sequence). The CDR3 DNA follows: TGTGCCAGCAGCTTAACCGGGACAGGACACTTC. Encoded protein: CASSLTGTGHF.